This T cell receptor beta chain is drawn from a study of regulatory T cells in long-lasting Graves disease. This clonotype has a count of ten or more. Its antigen is currently unknown. Study outcomes and limitations: Whereas about a thousand public clonotypes were shared by new patients, persistent patients shared more, at about 2,500.

Time point in this sample: newly diagnosed GD, antithyroid drugs for less than 3 months. PBMCs were the source of the RNA used for TCR sequencing. The collection involved drawing 8 to 9 milliliters of peripheral blood into EDTA tubes. According to the study, TCR beta libraries were built with iRepertoire HTBI primers and CDR3-region Arm-PCR. One entry per CDR3 protein results from TCRdb running MiXCR on the multiplex PCR reads. This repertoire shows 450,000 to 500,000 distinct CDR3 sequences, about 16% found once; its top ten account for about 12%. These records were also assigned to another study, of T cells in Graves' hyperthyroidism and ophthalmopathy. That source reports: Ophthalmopathy was distinguished from stable hyperthyroidism by 13 V-J signatures.

Here the sequenced sample was peripheral blood mononuclear cells (PBMCs), taken at new diagnosis, from a patient treated with antithyroid drugs. This receptor was obtained from a man aged 40-55 years with Graves disease.

In DNA, the CDR3 is TGTGCCATCCAGGAGCTCCAAGAGACCCAGTACTTC. Its translation: CAIQELQETQYF. The J gene is TRBJ2-5, the V gene TRBV7-8; D is uncertain. Germline CDR1 SGHVS, CDR2 FQNEAQ. The CDR3 length is 12 residues. V lost 10 bases and J lost 1, with 10 bases in between.